The entry below describes one TCR beta chain. The record originates from a study of control samples from healthy donors and cancer patients. The germline gives CDR1 SGHVS, CDR2 FNYEAQ. Trimming took 2 bases from V and 0 from J, leaving 12 bases between them. The CDR3 is made up of 16 amino acids. Assay used: immunoSEQ multiplex PCR; TCRdb lists only in-frame clones, some missing. The sample has fewer than 200,000 clones; roughly 91% are singletons. Sequencing was performed on blood. This receptor was taken from a man aged 18-30 years in good health. The gene calls are TRBV7-6 and TRBJ2-3; D remains ambiguous. The CDR3 DNA reads TGTGCCAGCAGCTTAATAGGCGGCTCGAGCACAGATACGCAGTATTTT. This encodes CASSLIGGSSTDTQYF.